One sample yielded the 30 T cell receptor beta chains listed below, sequenced in a study of early T cells in non-severe SARS-CoV-2 infection. MiXCR, applied by TCRdb to the 5' RACE reads, yields one record per CDR3 protein. This table has some 67,000 distinct CDR3 sequences, 13% appearing once. What was sequenced was whole blood. The source is an adult who was a healthcare worker with PCR-confirmed SARS-CoV-2 infection or an uninfected control (not recorded which).

This clonotype was observed at least ten times. The chain employs TRBV7-3 and TRBJ1-1, with D tentatively TRBD1 (5 bases). Germline V gene data show CDR1 as SGHTA and CDR2 as FQGTGA. This CDR3 is built from 15 residues. V lost 1 base and J lost 3, with 12 bases in between. The CDR3 region is CASSLIAARDTEAFF. The DNA of the CDR3 is TGTGCCAGCAGCTTAATTGCGGCCAGGGACACTGAAGCTTTCTTT. The variable domain in full, with the rest retrieved from reference TRBV7-3 and TRBJ1-1, is GAGVSQTPSNKVTEKGKYVELRCDPISGHTALYWYRQSLGQGPEFLIYFQGTGAADDSGLPNDRFFAVRPEGSVSTLKIQRTERGDSAVYLCASSLIAARDTEAFFGQGTRLTVV.

This clonotype was picked up many times. This sequence joins TRBV2 and TRBJ1-2, with TRBD1 identical over 7 bases. The V gene end was trimmed by 5 bases and the J gene end by 0 bases; junction bases not matched to a gene: 12. The CDR3 has 17 amino acids. CDR1 SNHLY and CDR2 FYNNEI come from the germline V gene. The CDR3 reads CASSLPGQISANYGYTF. The CDR3, as DNA: TGTGCCAGCAGTCTCCCGGGACAGATCTCAGCTAACTATGGCTACACCTTC.

This clonotype was counted a few times. The CDR3 region is CSARGPGYEQYF. As DNA, the CDR3 is TGCAGTGCTAGAGGCCCAGGCTACGAGCAGTACTTC. The J gene is TRBJ2-7, the V gene TRBV20-1; D gene ambiguous. Looked up from germline, CDR1 is DFQATT and CDR2 is SNEGSKA (reference sequence). The CDR3 covers 12 residues. Trimming took off 1 base at V and 3 bases at J, with 7 bases between the two ends.

This chain joins TRBV7-2 and TRBJ2-1, with unresolved D. The CDR3 is made up of 14 amino acids. Trimming left V 5 bases short and J 0 bases short, with 8 bases between. Germline V gives CDR1 SGHTA, CDR2 FQGNSA. CDR3 bases: TGTGCCAGCAGCGCAGACCCCTCCTACAATGAGCAGTTCTTC. Its translation: CASSADPSYNEQFF.

This clonotype was recorded at least ten times. The V and J genes are TRBV27 and TRBJ2-2; D unclear. The germline V gene has CDR1 MNHEY and CDR2 SMNVEV (reference sequence). The CDR3 has 16 amino acids. Trimming removed 1 base from V and 0 bases from J, with 9 bases in between. DNA for the CDR3: TGTGCCAGCAGTTTATTTGTCTACCCGAACACCGGGGAGCTGTTTTTT. This translates into CASSLFVYPNTGELFF.

This clonotype was recorded a few times. The CDR3 sequence: CASSIRGGAGLGELFF. In nucleotides, the CDR3 is TGTGCCAGTAGTATACGAGGGGGCGCGGGTCTCGGGGAGCTGTTTTTT. This chain uses TRBV19 with TRBJ2-2, with 7 bases identical to TRBD1. In germline, CDR1 is LNHDA, CDR2 SQIVND (reference sequence). Trimming at V came to 2 bases and at J to 7 bases, leaving 10 bases not matched to a gene. This CDR3 comprises 16 residues.

There are a few counts of this clonotype. The chain uses TRBV11-3 and TRBJ2-2, with 9 nucleotides matching TRBD1. Per the germline V gene, CDR1 is SGHNT and CDR2 is YENEEA. CDR3 length: 17 residues. Trimming cost V 2 bases and J 3 bases; bases outside gene matches: 7. The CDR3 here is CASSLQNRGPYTGELFF. CDR3 sequence (DNA): TGTGCCAGCAGCTTACAGAACAGGGGGCCTTACACCGGGGAGCTGTTTTTT.

This clonotype has ten or more counts. The rearrangement links TRBV3-1 to TRBJ2-7; D is unresolved. The CDR3 is made up of 12 amino acids. Trimming pared 3 bases from V and 9 bases from J, leaving 12 bases between. The germline V gene encodes CDR1 LGHDT and CDR2 YNNKEL (reference sequence). CDR3 DNA sequence: TGTGCCAGCAGCCAGCCTGACACGGGGCAGTACTTC. Encoded protein: CASSQPDTGQYF.

The CDR3 is CAWSSGLSNSPLHF. The CDR3 DNA reads as TGTGCCTGGAGTTCCGGACTGAGCAATTCACCCCTCCACTTT. The V and J genes are TRBV30 and TRBJ1-6; D not resolved. The germline V and J ends were trimmed by 2 bases and 7 bases, with 12 bases remaining between them. The CDR3 contains 14 residues. Per germline, CDR1 GTSNPN and CDR2 SVGIG (reference sequence).

The sample holds many counts of this clonotype. An end of the junction does not agree with germline; a read error may underlie this. V is TRBV12-3 or TRBV12-4 and J is TRBJ2-5; 7 nucleotides align to TRBD2. The CDR3 covers 12 residues. In DNA, the CDR3 is TGTGCCAGCAGGTTAGCGGGCGAGACCCAGTACTTC. This sequence encodes CASRLAGETQYF.

There are many counts of this clonotype. The chain is built from TRBV20-1 and TRBJ1-2; 10 nucleotides align to TRBD1. CDR1 and CDR2 (germline): DFQATT, SNEGSKA (reference sequence). The V gene end was trimmed by 0 bases and the J gene end by 1 base; junction bases not matched to a gene: 5. The CDR3 extends over 16 amino acids. CDR3 DNA: TGCAGTGCTAGAGAGTTCGGACAGGGGGGTAACTATGGCTACACCTTC. This sequence encodes CSAREFGQGGNYGYTF.

There are a few counts of this clonotype. CDR3 region: CSVHVPGGGQTQYF. Here the CDR3 DNA reads TGCAGTGTCCACGTACCGGGGGGCGGCCAGACCCAGTACTTC. The chain is built from TRBV20-1 and TRBJ2-5; the D gene is possibly TRBD2 (7 bases). V shed 7 bases and J shed 6 bases, with 21 bases lying between them. CDR1 is DFQATT, CDR2 SNEGSKA, per germline (reference sequence). The CDR3 loop spans 14 amino acids.

The chain has TRBV3-1 and TRBJ1-3, with 7 bases matching TRBD1. The junction had 3 bases not matched to a gene; V was cut back by 4 bases and J by 0 bases. Germline lookup yields CDR1 LGHDT and CDR2 YNNKEL (reference sequence). This CDR3 has 15 amino acids. CDR3 DNA: TGTGCCAGCAGCCGGACAGGCAACTCTGGAAACACCATATATTTT. Protein sequence: CASSRTGNSGNTIYF.

This clonotype has ten or more counts. CDR3 sequence (DNA): TGTGCCAGCAGGGATGGATTTGGGGTTGGCACAGATACGCAGTATTTT. It codes for CASRDGFGVGTDTQYF. The chain recombines TRBV6-6 with TRBJ2-3; D unresolved. CDR1 and CDR2 from the germline V gene are MNHNY and SVGAGI (reference sequence). This CDR3 comprises 16 residues. V lost 6 bases to trimming and J lost 1 base, with 17 bases between them.

This rearrangement joins TRBV7-9 to TRBJ1-4; 12 bases match TRBD1. CDR1 is SEHNR, CDR2 FQNEAQ, per germline (reference sequence). The CDR3 extends over 17 amino acids. With 5 bases clipped from V and 2 bases from J, the junction kept 6 bases outside the gene matches. CDR3 in amino acids: CASSPGTGGLTNEKLFF. The CDR3, as DNA: TGTGCCAGCAGCCCTGGGACAGGGGGCTTGACTAATGAAAAACTGTTTTTT. Complete variable domain (other parts from reference TRBV7-9 and TRBJ1-4): DTGVSQNPRHKITKRGQNVTFRCDPISEHNRLYWYRQTLGQGPEFLTYFQNEAQLEKSRLLSDRFSAERPKGSFSTLEIQRTEQGDSAMYLCASSPGTGGLTNEKLFFGSGTQLSVL.

This clonotype was seen a handful of times. This CDR3 is CAISGGTNTYEQYF. The CDR3 DNA follows: TGTGCCATCAGTGGGGGGACAAATACCTACGAGCAGTACTTC. The chain joins TRBV10-3 to TRBJ2-7; D possibly corresponds to TRBD1 (6 bases). The CDR3 sequence is 14 residues long. V was shortened by 4 bases and J by 2 bases, with 12 bases between the two germline ends. CDR1 is ENHRY, CDR2 SYGVKD, per germline.

This chain uses TRBV29-1 with TRBJ1-2; D gene ambiguous. V shed 7 bases and J shed 4 bases, with 13 bases lying between them. Per germline, CDR1 SQVTM and CDR2 ANQGSEA. This CDR3 contains 12 residues. CDR3 sequence reads: CSAGDGAYGYTF. The CDR3 DNA reads as TGCAGCGCGGGCGACGGTGCCTATGGCTACACCTTC.

This clonotype was detected ten times or more. CDR3 region: CSVGKRSPRNTEAFF. The CDR3 nucleotides read TGCAGCGTTGGCAAAAGGTCCCCCAGGAACACTGAAGCTTTCTTT. V gene TRBV29-1 combines with J gene TRBJ1-1; D unresolved. The CDR3 covers 15 residues. The ends were cut back, 4 bases at V and 1 base at J, with 16 bases in the middle. Looked up from germline, CDR1 is SQVTM and CDR2 is ANQGSEA.

This clonotype was counted ten times or more. This rearrangement joins TRBV11-2 to TRBJ2-1, with TRBD1 identical over 8 bases. Germline loops: CDR1 SGHAT, CDR2 FQNNGV. This CDR3 has 14 residues. The trim removed 6 bases at V and 5 bases at J, leaving 6 bases unmatched. CDR3 in amino acids: CASRPGGRDNEQFF. The CDR3 coding sequence is TGTGCCAGCAGACCAGGGGGCAGGGACAATGAGCAGTTCTTC.

The chain uses TRBV29-1 and TRBJ2-5; possibly TRBD1 for D (6 bases). V was trimmed by 4 bases and J by 0 bases, leaving 9 bases between them. From germline, CDR1 is SQVTM and CDR2 ANQGSEA. The CDR3 is 13 amino acids. The CDR3 DNA sequence: TGCAGCGTTGGAGGACAGTACCAAGAGACCCAGTACTTC. This codes for CSVGGQYQETQYF.

This clonotype was found a few times. The chain couples TRBV2 to TRBJ2-1; D may match TRBD1 or TRBD2 (5 bases each). Germline assignment: CDR1 SNHLY and CDR2 FYNNEI. Trimming shortened V by 8 bases and J by 9 bases, and 5 bases separated the two germline ends. CDR3 length equals 9 residues. CDR3 nucleotide sequence: TGTGCCAGCGGGACTGAGCAGTTCTTC. Translation gives CASGTEQFF.

This clonotype appeared a few times. This rearrangement joins TRBV20-1 to TRBJ2-7; 13 nucleotides agree with TRBD2. Germline trimming cut 4 bases from V and 6 bases from J; bases unmatched to any gene: 3. CDR1 and CDR2 from the germline V gene are DFQATT and SNEGSKA (reference sequence). There are 13 residues in the CDR3. The CDR3 DNA follows: TGCAGTGCTATCAGACTAGCGGGAGGCGAGCAGTACTTC. Translating gives CSAIRLAGGEQYF.

The table lists this clonotype with many counts. This chain links TRBV20-1 with TRBJ2-1; D is unclear. The V and J ends lost 5 bases and 7 bases respectively, with 12 bases between them. CDR1 is DFQATT, CDR2 SNEGSKA, per germline (reference sequence). This CDR3 has 12 amino acids. CDR3: CSAPNGWNEQFF. CDR3 DNA: TGCAGTGCTCCCAACGGGTGGAATGAGCAGTTCTTC.

The gene calls are TRBV5-1 and TRBJ2-5, with D unclear. The V gene lost 0 bases and the J gene lost 7 bases, with 10 bases spanning the gap. The CDR3 extends over 13 amino acids. The germline V gene encodes CDR1 SGHRS and CDR2 YFSETQ. Here the CDR3 reads CASSLVPTGTQYF. CDR3 DNA sequence: TGCGCCAGCAGCTTGGTACCCACCGGGACCCAGTACTTC.

As to this clonotype: This may stem from a read error, because a much larger clone lies one nucleotide away. V gene TRBV18 combines with J gene TRBJ1-2; D is unresolved. Trimming removed 11 bases from V and 2 bases from J, with 12 bases in between. In germline, CDR1 is KGHSH, CDR2 LQKENI. The CDR3 runs to 12 residues. CDR3 residues: CASARENYGYTF. Here the CDR3 DNA reads TGTGCCTCGGCGAGAGAGAACTATGGCTACACCTTC.

This clonotype came up many times. The chain has TRBV3-1 and TRBJ1-2; D uncertain. The germline CDR1 and CDR2 sequences are LGHDT and YNNKEL (reference sequence). V lost 0 bases and J 4 bases, leaving 24 bases between the germline ends. The CDR3 runs to 19 residues. The CDR3 here is CASSQEIIKQFLPSYGYTF. The CDR3 bases are TGTGCCAGCAGCCAAGAGATAATTAAGCAGTTTCTTCCTTCCTATGGCTACACCTTC.

This clonotype was counted ten times or more. V usage is TRBV6-6 and J usage is TRBJ2-3; no definite D call. The CDR3 length is 16 residues. V lost 0 bases and J lost 4, with 14 bases in between. Germline CDR1 reads MNHNY; CDR2 reads SVGAGI (reference sequence). The CDR3 is CASSYSKTHFPDTQYF. In DNA, the CDR3 is TGTGCCAGCAGTTACTCGAAAACCCACTTCCCAGATACGCAGTATTTT.

The V call is TRBV12-3 or TRBV12-4, the J call TRBJ1-3; possible D gene TRBD1, 5 bases. CDR3 length: 12 residues. The V gene lost 6 bases and the J gene lost 6 bases, with 9 bases spanning the gap. The CDR3 is CASRTTENTIYF. The CDR3 region has the DNA TGTGCCAGCAGGACGACAGAAAACACCATATATTTT.

The genes are TRBV29-1 and TRBJ2-1; TRBD2 aligns across 7 bases. V dropped 6 bases and J dropped 8; count of bases not matched to a gene: 13. The CDR3 spans 14 residues. CDR1 SQVTM and CDR2 ANQGSEA come from the germline V gene. CDR3 residues: CSVGPGLSRDEQFF. DNA for the CDR3: TGCAGCGTGGGGCCGGGACTATCACGCGATGAGCAGTTCTTC.

In its sample, this clonotype was seen a few times. The V gene is TRBV29-1, the J gene TRBJ1-1, with unresolved D. CDR1 is SQVTM and CDR2 is ANQGSEA in the germline V gene. This CDR3 has 13 residues. The CDR3 coding sequence is TGCAGAGAGATGGGGAAAGGGAACACTGAAGCTTTCTTT. This translates into CREMGKGNTEAFF.